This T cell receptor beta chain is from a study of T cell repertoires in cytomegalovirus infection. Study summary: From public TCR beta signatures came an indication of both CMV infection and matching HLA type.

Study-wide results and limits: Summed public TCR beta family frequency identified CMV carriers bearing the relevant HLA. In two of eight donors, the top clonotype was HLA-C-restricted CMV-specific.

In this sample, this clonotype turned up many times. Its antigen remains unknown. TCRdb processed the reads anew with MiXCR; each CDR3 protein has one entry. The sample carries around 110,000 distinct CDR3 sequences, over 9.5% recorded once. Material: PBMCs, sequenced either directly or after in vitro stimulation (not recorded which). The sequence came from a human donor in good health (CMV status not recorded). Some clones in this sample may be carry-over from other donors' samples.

CDR3 DNA sequence: TGTGCCAGCAGTTTATGGATTGGACAGGGAACGCAAAAACTGTTTTTT. Translated: CASSLWIGQGTQKLFF. V gene TRBV12-3 or TRBV12-4 combines with J gene TRBJ1-4, with 8 bases matching TRBD1. The J segment lost 9 bases and the V segment lost 2 bases, leaving 11 bases of the junction unmatched. This CDR3 region has 16 residues.